The sequence of this T cell receptor beta chain was determined in a study of cytomegalovirus exposure and HLA in healthy donors (dated by TCRdb to the late 2010s). Turning to the overall study: An earlier analysis of 587 of the donors reported about 260 Gb of sequence data and approximately 120 million unique TCR beta sequences obtained from around 190 million T cells. An early release that covered roughly 600 HLA-typed donors contained about 300 gigabases of sequencing data and 65 million to 100 million unique TCR sequences. Of the roughly 400 genotyped donors, around 81% fell in the genetic ancestry cluster associated with self-reported Caucasian donors. The study aimed to test whether signatures of past pathogen exposure could be identified by cataloging public T cell receptors. Using immunosequencing, the study profiled T cell repertoires from 640 or so subjects and related those repertoires to cytomegalovirus serostatus. A separate validation cohort of 100 to 150 different subjects was used in addition to the approximately 640-subject first cohort. The study combined high-throughput TCR immunosequencing, statistical association of individual TCRs with disease status, and machine learning to predict cytomegalovirus infection status. A later analysis re-examined previously published TCR beta repertoires from about 700 donors and added high-resolution HLA genotyping to investigate patterns of TCR occurrence. The later analysis used no new phenotypic data to find candidate immune exposures, relying instead on TCR beta sequences and their occurrence across donors. An earlier analysis of some 500 of the donors applied high-throughput TCR beta sequencing to assess whether each TCR beta V gene segment acted as functional or pseudogenic. Alongside the repertoire data, information on donor age, sex, ethnicity and CMV serostatus was compiled. In a later genetic analysis, genome-wide SNP genotypes for about 55% of the roughly 670 donors were used, and that subset was treated as a discovery cohort. Every discovery cohort repertoire had been produced on one sequencing platform. HLA typing included class I and class II loci at four-digit resolution. Typing coverage varied by locus: 629-630 donors for A, B, C, DRB1 and DQB1; more than 500 for DQA1; approximately 570 for DPA1; roughly 450 for DPB1. Four to six DR-DQ haplotypes were handled as single units for association and clustering, since linkage in the cohort was strong. Among 350 to 400 genotyped donors of the cohort, an average of approximately 250,000 unique TCR beta nucleotide sequences were sequenced per donor, 15% to 20% of them non-productive.

The CDR3 spans 14 residues, from the cysteine through the phenylalanine. Of the read, only the CDR3 DNA is kept; its 42 bases are in frame from base 1. The germline V gene gives CDR1 as ENHRY and CDR2 as SYGVKD. At the junction V is shortened by 4 bases and J by 5 bases; bases outside the gene matches: 3. Study-level results and caveats: According to a later analysis, most CMV-associated TCR beta chains appeared to be HLA-restricted, and the HLA associations seemed to be driven largely by CMV exposure. A further reported finding was that TCR beta sequences accurately predicted the HLA-A and HLA-B alleles for most subjects in the first cohort. Over 15 rarely observed V segments, including chromosome 9 orphons, were excluded from the earlier analysis of almost 600 of the donors because counts were too low. A later analysis found that HLA-associated TCR beta chains were more clonally expanded and had lower generation probabilities than equally common non-associated chains. Most TCR sequences were seen in very few donors, while some public TCRs were found in many individuals. The presence/absence analyses assumed that sequencing depth was roughly uniform across donors, and that assumption may not be true. According to a later genetic analysis, donors in an Asian-associated ancestry cluster had fewer N-insertions in productive TCRs than the approximately 610-donor mean. When HLA alleles, especially DR and DQ, strongly co-occurred, attributing TCR associations to individual alleles was difficult. A later analysis found that TCR association rates varied across HLA loci, with DRB1 alleles showing the most associated TCRs and HLA-C alleles the fewest. In vitro tests confirmed that a few of the cytomegalovirus-associated TCR beta chains recognize cytomegalovirus antigens. Because some donors lacked HLA typing at each locus, the association tests relied only on the typed subset. A later analysis associated 15,000 or so TCR beta sequences with specific HLA alleles at a false discovery rate of 0.05. Immune exposure information for the cohort was limited to CMV serostatus. Some IMGT-functional V segments, including TRBV6-2 and TRBV6-3, could not be distinguished by the 87-base-pair reads and were therefore excluded. The classifier was reported to diagnose cytomegalovirus status with high specificity and sensitivity in both the original and validation cohorts. A later genetic analysis associated a missense DCLRE1C variant with V-gene and J-gene trimming of TCR beta chains, and an independent cohort replicated the association. In the study, around 160 TCR beta chains were listed as associated with cytomegalovirus. Correlated functional status among segregating V segments might reflect linkage disequilibrium, but an unknown experimental factor could not be ruled out. A group of highly shared sequence variants was considered likely to be a technical artifact of the sequencing pipeline. In an earlier analysis of roughly 500 of the donors, most TCR beta V segments appeared in productive rearrangements about 87% or about 30% of the time, broadly matching IMGT annotations. It was suggested by the authors that the approach could potentially be generalized to other disease states and immunological phenotypes. In a later analysis, several top co-occurrence clusters were reported to appear linked to parvovirus B19, influenza, CMV and Epstein-Barr virus. In this cohort, only TCR beta chains were sequenced, and detectable features were limited by the absence of alpha or paired-chain data.

About this clone itself: Its antigen target is currently unknown. The input lacks base qualities; no much larger clone sits a single base away.

Library preparation employed the immunoSEQ multiplex PCR assay. The multiplex PCR relied on a mix of 60 forward primers for TCR Vbeta segments and 13 reverse primers for TCR Jbeta segments. The CDR3 region of rearranged TCR beta genes was amplified from genomic DNA with a multiplex PCR assay. The amplified TCR beta libraries were sequenced on the Illumina HiSeq System as 87-base-pair reads. The study's processing was this. A later analysis counted tens of millions of unique TCR beta chains across the 666 repertoires, and roughly 9.9 million of these chains were shared by at least two donors. Raw reads were error-corrected and collapsed into unique sequences by a nearest-neighbor algorithm in which closely related sequences were merged to remove PCR and sequencing errors. V, D and J gene segments were assigned by aligning CDR3 sequences to IMGT reference sequences. For a sequence to be retained, a match of at least six nucleotides was required to both a V gene segment and a J gene segment. A rearrangement was called productive if the CDR3 had no stop codons and remained in frame with V and J, and every other rearrangement was called non-productive. CDR3 was defined according to IMGT convention as the region running from the second conserved V-encoded cysteine to the conserved J-encoded phenylalanine. The earlier analysis of roughly 590 of the donors excluded any sequence lacking an unambiguous match to a single V gene segment. An earlier analysis of 587 of the donors classified V segments as functional when productive rearrangements were above 56.7% and as segregating when the standard deviation between donors was above 5%. A statistical classification framework was built to diagnose cytomegalovirus status from the catalog of TCR beta chain sequences. In a later analysis, TCR nucleotide sequences were compared against IMGT/GENE-DB human TR gene sequences so that V and J genes could be assigned. The TCRdist pipeline was used in a later analysis to assign CDR3 sequences and most-parsimonious VDJ recombination scenarios. In a later analysis, each TCR beta chain was defined by its CDR3 amino acid sequence together with its V-gene family, and reads without a unique V-gene family were excluded. A later analysis removed 500 to 650 highly shared, low-generation-probability nucleotide sequences to deal with suspected cross-contamination and a sequencing artifact. In a later analysis, a clonal expansion index was calculated for each public chain from normalized within-repertoire ranks of inferred template counts. In a later analysis, generation probabilities were computed with a VDJ recombination model fitted to out-of-frame rearrangements, and the resulting probabilities were checked against IGoR. Hypergeometric tests were used in a later analysis to score TCR-TCR, TCR-HLA and TCR-CMV co-occurrence, with a repertoire-size bias correction applied to the TCR pairs. False discovery rates were estimated in a later analysis by permuting HLA or CMV assignments 20 times. In a later analysis, co-occurring TCRs were grouped using DBSCAN, with TCRdist sequence similarity added in when clustering inside HLA-allele-positive subsets. Repertoires with fewer than 30,000 or more than 120,000 public chains, plus five repertoires with anomalous nucleotide sharing, were excluded from co-occurrence clustering. This immuneACCESS table, as held by TCRdb, lists in-frame sequences with V and J called but not all clones. Of the missing ones, under half trace to an unresolved V gene in checked studies; the others have no known cause. V and J calls plus clone size are reproduced from that table; the DNA served to infer D and trimming. This sample has about 81,000 clones in its table, and more than 60% of those were observed once. Roughly 3% of the sample belongs to the ten largest clones.

The cohort was made up of 650 to 700 healthy bone marrow donors. At the time of sampling, all cohort members were nominally healthy, though unrecorded immune exposures were likely present. The donor was CMV seropositive and belonged to the group of 250 to 300 seropositive cohort members. A peripheral blood sample was provided by each donor, and peripheral blood mononuclear cells were used for TCR beta sequencing. Genomic DNA was extracted from the blood cell samples with the Qiagen DNeasy Blood Extraction Kit. This TCR derives from a man in his forties or fifties in good health and CMV-seropositive. The sequenced sample was PBMCs. Here the chain combines TRBV10-3 and TRBJ2-1; TRBD2 fits 9 bases in the junction. The CDR3 loop reads CAISGGTSNNEQFF. The nucleotides read TGTGCCATCAGTGGTGGGACTAGCAACAATGAGCAGTTCTTC.